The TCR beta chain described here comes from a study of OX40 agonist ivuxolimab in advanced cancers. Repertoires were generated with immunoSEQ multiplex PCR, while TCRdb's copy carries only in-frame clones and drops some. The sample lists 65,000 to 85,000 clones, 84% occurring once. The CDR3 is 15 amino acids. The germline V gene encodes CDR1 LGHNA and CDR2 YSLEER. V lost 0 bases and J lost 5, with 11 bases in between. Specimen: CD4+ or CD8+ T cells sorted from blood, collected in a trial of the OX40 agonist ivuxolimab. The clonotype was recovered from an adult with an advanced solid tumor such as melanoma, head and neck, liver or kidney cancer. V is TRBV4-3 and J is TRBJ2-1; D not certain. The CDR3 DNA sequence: TGCGCCAGCAGCCAAGATAGTCGCAGCAACAATGAGCAGTTCTTC. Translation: CASSQDSRSNNEQFF.